The clone carrying this T cell receptor beta chain was picked up a small number of times. The data were taken from a study of quantifying T cell responses using KT2 cells. Study overall: RNA was reverse transcribed with TCR alpha and beta constant-region primers.

A single-stranded UMI oligo with SP2 sequence was ligated to cDNA 3' ends. An equimolar mix of RC1.1 and RC1.2 primed the beta chain across TRBC1 and TRBC2. TCRdb reanalysed the UMI-ligation and nested PCR reads using MiXCR and keeps one entry per CDR3 protein. The data show 39,000 or so distinct CDR3 sequences, about a sixth seen once. In germline, CDR1 is SGHAT, CDR2 FQNNGV. CDR3 length equals 15 residues. The V gene end was trimmed by 4 bases and the J gene end by 1 base; junction bases not matched to a gene: 5. The TCR comes from a human donor. The sequencing input was PBMCs spiked with cells of the T cell clone KT2. The V and J genes are TRBV11-2 and TRBJ2-7; 9 nucleotides line up with TRBD2. The CDR3 region has the DNA TGTGCCAGCAGCTCTCTGAGCGGGAGGTCCTACGAGCAGTACTTC. Protein: CASSSLSGRSYEQYF.